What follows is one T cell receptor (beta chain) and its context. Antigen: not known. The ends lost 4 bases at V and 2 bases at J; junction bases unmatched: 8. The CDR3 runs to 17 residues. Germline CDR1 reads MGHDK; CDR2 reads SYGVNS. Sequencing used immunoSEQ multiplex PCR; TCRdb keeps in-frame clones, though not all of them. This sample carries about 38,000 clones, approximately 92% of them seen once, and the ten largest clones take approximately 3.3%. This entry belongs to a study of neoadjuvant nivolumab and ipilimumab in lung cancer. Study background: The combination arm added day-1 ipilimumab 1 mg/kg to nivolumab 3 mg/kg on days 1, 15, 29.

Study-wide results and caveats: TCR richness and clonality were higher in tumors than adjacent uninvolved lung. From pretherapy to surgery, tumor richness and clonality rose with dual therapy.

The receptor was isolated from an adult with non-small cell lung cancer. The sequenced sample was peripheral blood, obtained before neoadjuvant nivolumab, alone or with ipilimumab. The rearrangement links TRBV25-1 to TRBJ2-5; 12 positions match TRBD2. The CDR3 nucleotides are TGTGCCAGCAGTGTCCGACTAGCGGGAGTGTATCAAGAGACCCAGTACTTC. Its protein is CASSVRLAGVYQETQYF.